The rows below give T cell receptor beta chains drawn from one sample of a study of T cells in Graves' hyperthyroidism and ophthalmopathy. MiXCR was run by TCRdb on the multiplex PCR reads, yielding one entry per CDR3 protein. The sample has approximately 330,000 distinct CDR3 sequences, 21% seen once. Source material: blood. The receptors were sampled from a woman in her forties or fifties with Graves' hyperthyroidism. The CDR3 runs from the conserved cysteine through the conserved F or W. The order of the fields is V gene, J gene, CDR3 protein.

TRBV3-1,TRBJ1-1,CASSHNLDRPNTEAFF
TRBV7-9,TRBJ2-1,CASSSGGTSGYNEQFF
TRBV5-1,TRBJ1-2,CASSPGGHGYTF
TRBV11-2,TRBJ2-7,CASSLDSGLAGVYEQYF
TRBV5-1,TRBJ2-3,CASSLVSPSTDTQYF
TRBV12-5,TRBJ1-3,CASGLVWTRTGGNGNTIYF
TRBV29-1,TRBJ2-4,CSVEPGDKNIQYF
TRBV27,TRBJ2-7,CASSLKGGARHEQYF
TRBV15,TRBJ2-5,CATSRDWLETQYF
TRBV5-1,TRBJ2-3,CASSPGPSTDTQYF
TRBV7-9,TRBJ1-6,CASSLTDLDSPLHF
TRBV6-1,TRBJ1-5,CASNLGHDSNQPQHF
TRBV4-2,TRBJ2-1,CASSQGLGGSYNEQFF
TRBV6-6,TRBJ2-6,CASSYQGFSGANVLTF
TRBV12-3/TRBV12-4,TRBJ2-1,CASSFPDRVSDEQFF
TRBV11-2,TRBJ2-2,CASSRGLAGAGELFF
TRBV7-9,TRBJ2-2,CASSPLAGENTGELFF
TRBV5-1,TRBJ2-1,CARDLAADEQFF
TRBV20-1,TRBJ1-6,CSADEGAGSPLHF
TRBV20-1,TRBJ1-1,CSAGRPSSNTEAFF
TRBV18,TRBJ2-7,CASSQGTGGQRGQYF
TRBV29-1,TRBJ1-3,CSVQEGTVRGNTIYF
TRBV5-1,TRBJ2-4,CASSPRGESKNIQYF
TRBV9,TRBJ1-3,CASSPLSSGNTIYF
TRBV20-1,TRBJ2-2,CSARETKTGELFF
TRBV5-6,TRBJ2-7,CASSLDRSYEQYF
TRBV12-3/TRBV12-4,TRBJ2-1,CASSRTSGGNEQFF
TRBV18,TRBJ2-2,CASSPQVTGANTGELFF
TRBV18,TRBJ2-1,CASSPVVSSYNEQFF
TRBV9,TRBJ1-4,CASSVTAGEATNEKLFF
TRBV7-9,TRBJ2-2,CASSLYSGTGELFF
TRBV3-1,TRBJ2-1,CASSQEISLGEQFF
TRBV14,TRBJ2-1,CASSPLRGYNEQFF
TRBV6-1,TRBJ2-2,CASSQQGATGELFF